Listed below are T cell receptor beta chains from one sample, sequenced in a study of T-cell memory formation after mild COVID-19. TCRdb called the 5' RACE reads again in MiXCR, with one record for every CDR3 protein. Of over 95,000 distinct CDR3 sequences listed, approximately 22% are singletons. Specimen: PBMCs or a T cell subset sorted from them (not recorded which). The receptors come from a man younger than 35 who had mild COVID-19 (a few samples of this study predate the infection). Cell type and time point are not known. Both conserved end residues are part of each CDR3. D genes are given only for firm matches. Only part of the rows carry a size: once, few, many, or a class if the clone is expanded.

TRBV7-9	-	TRBJ2-1	-	CASSLAISNEQFF	TGTGCCAGCAGCTTAGCAATTAGCAATGAGCAGTTCTTC
TRBV5-5	many	TRBJ2-6	-	CASRQVMVSGANVLTF	TGTGCCAGCAGGCAGGTTATGGTCTCTGGGGCCAACGTCCTGACTTTC
TRBV12-3/TRBV12-4	-	TRBJ2-7	-	CASSSRPLYEQYF	TGTGCAAGCAGTTCCCGCCCCTTATACGAGCAGTACTTC
TRBV5-1	-	TRBJ2-3	TRBD2	CASSPPVGGREDTQYF	TGCGCCAGCAGCCCCCCCGTGGGGGGGAGAGAAGATACGCAGTATTTT
TRBV12-3/TRBV12-4	-	TRBJ2-3	TRBD1	CASSFPPGGETDTQYF	TGTGCCAGCAGTTTTCCCCCAGGGGGCGAGACAGATACGCAGTATTTT
TRBV6-5	-	TRBJ1-1	-	CASSYLYRNTEAFF	TGTGCCAGCAGTTACCTTTACCGGAACACTGAAGCTTTCTTT
TRBV7-2	few	TRBJ1-6	-	CASSTRPDRRDSPLHF	TGTGCCAGCAGCACCCGACCTGACAGGAGGGATTCACCCCTCCACTTT
TRBV7-8	-	TRBJ2-1	-	CASSLDLGLPAYNEQFF	TGTGCCAGCAGCTTAGATCTGGGTCTGCCAGCCTACAATGAGCAGTTCTTC
TRBV4-1	-	TRBJ2-1	-	CASSHRGSNEQFF	TGCGCCAGCAGCCACCGGGGCTCCAATGAGCAGTTCTTC
TRBV29-1	-	TRBJ2-4	-	CSVDRGSIQYF	TGCAGCGTTGACCGGGGCTCGATTCAGTACTTC
TRBV20-1	-	TRBJ2-7	-	CSARVGYEQYF	TGCAGTGCTAGAGTGGGTTACGAGCAGTACTTC
TRBV6-6	-	TRBJ2-7	-	CASSYGGRAYEQYF	TGTGCCAGCAGTTACGGTGGCAGAGCCTACGAGCAGTACTTC
TRBV4-1	few	TRBJ2-5	-	CASSQDLVETQYF	TGCGCCAGCAGCCAAGATCTAGTCGAGACCCAGTACTTC
TRBV19	-	TRBJ2-7	TRBD1	CASSMGTGAYEQYF	TGTGCCAGTAGTATGGGGACAGGGGCCTACGAGCAGTACTTC
TRBV3-1	-	TRBJ2-5	-	CASSQGTRLEETQYF	TGTGCCAGCAGCCAAGGGACGCGCTTAGAAGAGACCCAGTACTTC
TRBV12-5	few	TRBJ2-1	-	CASSAADTEQFF	TGTGCTAGTTCCGCGGCCGACACTGAGCAGTTCTTC
TRBV7-9	-	TRBJ1-1	-	CASSLRGGGSTEAFF	TGTGCCAGCAGCTTAAGGGGGGGCGGGAGCACTGAAGCTTTCTTT
TRBV18	few	TRBJ2-3	-	CASSPGTVSTDTQYF	TGTGCCAGCTCACCTGGGACGGTTAGCACAGATACGCAGTATTTT
TRBV5-1	-	TRBJ1-1	-	CASSLGPDRLNTEAFF	TGCGCCAGCAGCTTGGGGCCGGACAGACTGAACACTGAAGCTTTCTTT
TRBV4-3	few	TRBJ2-5	-	CASSQGQVFQETQYF	TGCGCCAGCAGCCAAGGACAGGTCTTTCAAGAGACCCAGTACTTC
TRBV5-1	-	TRBJ1-1	-	CASSLEGWTEAFF	TGCGCCAGCAGCTTGGAGGGGTGGACTGAAGCTTTCTTT
TRBV4-3	-	TRBJ1-1	-	CASSQEWGPNTEAFF	TGCGCCAGCAGCCAAGAGTGGGGCCCGAACACTGAAGCTTTCTTT
TRBV9	-	TRBJ2-3	TRBD1	CASSFTGGRADTQYF	TGTGCCAGCAGCTTCACAGGGGGCCGGGCAGATACGCAGTATTTT
TRBV11-2	-	TRBJ2-7	-	CASSGRIEGRHLSYEQYF	TGTGCCAGCAGCGGACGAATAGAGGGACGGCATTTATCCTACGAGCAGTACTTC
TRBV7-9	few	TRBJ1-6	-	CASSLDGSSYNSPLHF	TGTGCCAGCAGCCTTGACGGAAGCTCCTATAATTCACCCCTCCACTTT